A selection of T cell receptor beta chains follows, all from one sample in a study of cytomegalovirus exposure and HLA in healthy donors. Using immunoSEQ multiplex PCR, the repertoire was profiled, and TCRdb retains in-frame clones only, with some absent. The sample shows 150,000 to 200,000 clones, almost 75% of them seen only once. Material for sequencing was PBMCs. The source is a woman aged 18-29 years in good health and CMV-seropositive. CDR3s include the opening cysteine and the closing phenylalanine or tryptophan. A D gene is named only where the DNA matches it firmly. Expanded clones are given a class, and other clones once, few, many or no size at all.

>NA|NA|TRBV30|TRBJ2-1
CASEGVIGEQFF
TGTGCCTCCGAGGGGGTAATAGGCGAGCAGTTCTTC
>NA|TRBD1|TRBV2|TRBJ2-7
CASQATGTVGEQYF
TGTGCCAGCCAAGCGACAGGGACAGTCGGCGAGCAGTACTTC
>NA|TRBD2|TRBV29-1|TRBJ2-5
CSVEGTKETQYF
TGCAGCGTGGAAGGGACTAAAGAGACCCAGTACTTC
>NA|TRBD1|TRBV9|TRBJ2-7
CASSVTGETYEQYF
TGTGCCAGCAGCGTGACAGGGGAGACCTACGAGCAGTACTTC
>few|NA|TRBV15|TRBJ1-2
CATSRDLGGGYTF
TGTGCCACCAGCAGAGATTTGGGAGGTGGCTACACCTTC
>NA|NA|TRBV6-4|TRBJ2-1
CASSVELPDSYNEQFF
TGTGCCAGCAGCGTTGAACTACCGGACAGTTACAATGAGCAGTTCTTC
>few|TRBD1|TRBV6-1|TRBJ2-7
CASRRGQGVREQYF
TGTGCCAGCAGACGGGGACAGGGGGTTAGGGAGCAGTACTTC
>NA|TRBD2|TRBV9|TRBJ2-4
CASSRGLAGGENIQYF
TGTGCCAGCAGCAGAGGACTAGCGGGGGGGGAAAACATTCAGTACTTC
>NA|NA|TRBV7-6|TRBJ2-7
CASSRSGGNEQYF
TGTGCCAGCAGCCGTAGTGGAGGGAACGAGCAGTACTTC
>few|TRBD1|TRBV5-1|TRBJ2-1
CASSQGRDRVNEQFF
TGCGCCAGCAGCCAAGGTCGGGACAGGGTAAATGAGCAGTTCTTC
>NA|NA|TRBV5-8|TRBJ1-6
CASSYPKFWSNSPLHF
TGTGCCAGCAGCTATCCTAAGTTTTGGTCAAATTCACCCCTCCACTTT
>NA|NA|TRBV30|TRBJ1-2
CAWSLGGGYTF
TGTGCCTGGAGTTTAGGGGGTGGCTACACCTTC
>NA|NA|TRBV13|TRBJ1-2
CASSLGTGSSYTF
TGTGCCAGCAGCTTAGGGACAGGCTCAAGCTACACCTTC
>NA|NA|TRBV13|TRBJ2-7
CASRLGFREQYF
TGTGCCAGCAGATTAGGGTTTCGCGAGCAGTACTTC
>NA|TRBD1|TRBV6-5|TRBJ1-3
CASSYSMGQLGNTIYF
TGTGCCAGCAGTTACTCGATGGGACAGCTCGGAAACACCATATATTTT
>NA|NA|TRBV30|TRBJ1-2
CAWSGRDYGYTF
TGTGCCTGGAGCGGCAGGGACTATGGCTACACCTTC
>NA|NA|TRBV27|TRBJ1-1
CASSFISGLGGTEAFF
TGTGCCAGCAGTTTTATTTCAGGGTTGGGGGGCACTGAAGCTTTCTTT
>few|TRBD1|TRBV15|TRBJ1-5
CATSMTGPHQPQHF
TGTGCCACCAGCATGACAGGGCCGCATCAGCCCCAGCATTTT
>few|TRBD1|TRBV11-3|TRBJ2-7
CASSLGGTGAKDEQYF
TGTGCCAGCAGCTTAGGAGGGACAGGGGCTAAGGACGAGCAGTACTTC
>once|NA|TRBV2|TRBJ1-2
CAKSNRQIANYGYTF
TGTGCCAAAAGTAATAGACAGATAGCTAACTATGGCTACACCTTC